This entry is about one T cell receptor beta chain. Its target is unknown. Per the original data handling: Across clinicopathological groups, CDR3 differences served as the basis for building a distant-metastasis classifier for papillary thyroid cancer. TCRdb recomputed clones from the PCR reads via MiXCR. For this entry, the V and J calls and clone size follow TCRdb and not the study's own pipeline. The sample holds about 32,000 clones, 20% seen once. This entry is derived from a study of metastatic and nonmetastatic thyroid tumors. The overall study: Repertoire comparison spanned blood and tumor or nodule tissue of malignant and benign thyroid patients. General study points: In both blood and tumor samples, TCR beta diversity was reported significantly higher for malignant than benign nodules.

All patients reached thyroid surgery having received no treatment beforehand. Germline CDR1 and CDR2: LNHDA and SQIVND (reference sequence). The CDR3 loop spans 15 amino acids. V was cut by 3 bases and J by 7 bases, with 19 bases left in between. The origin of this receptor is a female donor with papillary thyroid cancer or a benign thyroid nodule (not recorded which). Some clones in this sample may be carry-over from other donors' samples. The specimen sequenced was blood. The chain couples TRBV19 to TRBJ2-7; D possibly corresponds to TRBD2 (5 bases). The CDR3 protein is CASSMRGPTSGEQYF. The CDR3 DNA follows: TGTGCCAGTAGTATGAGAGGCCCGACTTCGGGGGAGCAGTACTTC.